This T cell receptor beta chain was sequenced during a study of memory CD4+ T cells and cytomegalovirus serostatus. About the research overall: Healthy Belgian adult donors included roughly ten CMV-positive and 24 CMV-negative people.

Germline V gene lookup returns CDR1 SGHTA and CDR2 FQGNSA. V was cut by 5 bases and J by 2 bases, with 2 bases left in between. The CDR3 runs to 11 residues. The sort gate was single viable CD3+CD4+CD8-CD45RO+ cells for memory CD4+ T cells. Sequenced by immunoSEQ multiplex PCR; TCRdb stores in-frame clones only, minus some. Among some 56,000 clones listed, roughly 80% were seen once. As concerns this clone: The antigen remains unidentified.

Regarding the study as a whole: Suggested: most of the CMV-linked TCR signature lies in CD4+ memory cells.

The sequenced sample consisted of memory CD4+ T cells from blood. The chain has TRBV7-2 and TRBJ2-3; D remains ambiguous. This sequence originates from an adult in good health and CMV-seronegative. CDR3 sequence reads: CASSNTDTQYF. The CDR3 bases are TGTGCCAGCAGCAACACAGATACGCAGTATTTT. The full variable domain, rest sourced from reference TRBV7-2 and TRBJ2-3, is GAGVSQSPSNKVTEKGKDVELRCDPISGHTALYWYRQSLGQGLEFLIYFQGNSAPDKSGLPSDRFSAERTGGSVSTLTIQRTQQEDSAVYLCASSNTDTQYFGPGTRLTVL.